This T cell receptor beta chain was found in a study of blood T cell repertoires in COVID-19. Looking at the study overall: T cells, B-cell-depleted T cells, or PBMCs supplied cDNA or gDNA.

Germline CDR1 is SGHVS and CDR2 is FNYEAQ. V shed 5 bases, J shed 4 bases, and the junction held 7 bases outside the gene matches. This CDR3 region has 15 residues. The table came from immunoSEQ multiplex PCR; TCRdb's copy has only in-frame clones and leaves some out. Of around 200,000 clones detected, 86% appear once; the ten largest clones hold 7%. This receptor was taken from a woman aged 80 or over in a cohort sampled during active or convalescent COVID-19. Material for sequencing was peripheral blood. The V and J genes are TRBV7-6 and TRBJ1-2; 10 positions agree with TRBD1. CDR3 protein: CASSPGTGATYGYTF. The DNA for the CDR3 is TGTGCCAGCAGCCCCGGGACAGGGGCCACCTATGGCTACACCTTC.